This T cell receptor (beta chain) stems from a study of T cell changes during pregnancy in multiple sclerosis. CDR3 length equals 14 residues. From germline, CDR1 is MGHRA and CDR2 YSYEKL. The ends were cut back, 1 base at V and 7 bases at J, with 13 bases in the middle. Sequencing used immunoSEQ multiplex PCR; TCRdb keeps in-frame clones, though not all of them. The repertoire has 27,000 or so clones, about nine tenths of them found once; the top ten carry 7% to 10%. The specimen was CD8+ T cells from peripheral blood mononuclear cells, collected in the second trimester of pregnancy. The TCR comes from a female donor with multiple sclerosis, enrolled in a pregnancy study. V gene TRBV4-1 combines with J gene TRBJ1-1; D is undetermined. CDR3 coding DNA: TGCGCCAGCAGCCAAGCCTCTGGGCTGAATGAAGCTTTCTTT. Its protein product is CASSQASGLNEAFF.